The 20 T cell receptor beta chains listed next were all sequenced from one sample in a study of cytomegalovirus exposure and HLA in healthy donors. Use of 60 Vbeta and 13 Jbeta primers characterized the PCR. Libraries were prepared by immunoSEQ multiplex PCR; TCRdb keeps only in-frame clonotypes and omits some of them. The sample has approximately 140,000 clones, approximately 72% seen once. Sequencing was done on a sample of PBMCs. These receptors were obtained from a woman between 55 and 75 years old in good health and CMV-seronegative.

This rearrangement joins TRBV7-2 to TRBJ1-2, with TRBD1 matching 7 bases. The V gene's germline CDR1 is SGHTA and CDR2 FQGNSA. This CDR3 has 14 amino acids. Unmatched junction bases numbered 7, after V lost 6 bases and J lost 3 bases. This chain's CDR3 is CASSTARGDYGYTF. CDR3 DNA: TGTGCCAGCAGTACAGCCAGGGGGGACTATGGCTACACCTTC. The full variable domain, rest sourced from reference TRBV7-2 and TRBJ1-2, is GAGVSQSPSNKVTEKGKDVELRCDPISGHTALYWYRQSLGQGLEFLIYFQGNSAPDKSGLPSDRFSAERTGGSVSTLTIQRTQQEDSAVYLCASSTARGDYGYTFGSGTRLTVV.

J is TRBJ2-7 and V is TRBV14; D is possibly TRBD2 (7 bases). V lost 4 bases to trimming and J lost 5 bases, with 15 bases between them. The germline CDR1 and CDR2 sequences are SGHDN and FVKESK. The CDR3 is made up of 14 amino acids. Here the CDR3 DNA reads TGTGCCAGCAGCCCGAGGGGGGGTTCCGACGAGCAGTACTTC. Protein product: CASSPRGGSDEQYF.

V is TRBV5-4 and J is TRBJ2-1, with D perhaps TRBD2 (5 bases). The germline V gene encodes CDR1 SGHNT and CDR2 YYREEE (reference sequence). Trimming shortened V by 0 bases and J by 8 bases, and 15 bases separated the two germline ends. The CDR3 length is 15 residues. CDR3 DNA sequence: TGTGCCAGCAGCTTGGGTCTAGCCCGAAAAGATGAGCAGTTCTTC. Translation gives CASSLGLARKDEQFF.

This clone was detected only a few times. The chain links TRBV28 to TRBJ2-3; TRBD1 is a possible D gene (7 bases). Germline V gene sequence: CDR1 MDHEN, CDR2 SYDVKM. The V gene lost 0 bases and the J gene lost 0 bases, with 22 bases spanning the gap. The CDR3 sequence is 20 residues long. CDR3 amino acids: CASSLWNLRGRDRSTDTQYF. The CDR3 DNA follows: TGTGCCAGCAGTTTATGGAATTTAAGGGGGCGGGACAGAAGCACAGATACGCAGTATTTT.

This chain connects TRBV29-1 to TRBJ2-1; tentative D call: TRBD2 (5 bases). The germline V gene has CDR1 SQVTM and CDR2 ANQGSEA. There are 9 residues in the CDR3. Trimming took off 7 bases at V and 13 bases at J, with 11 bases between the two ends. The CDR3 region has the DNA TGCAGCGCTGGAGGTGGACAGTTCTTC. Translation gives CSAGGGQFF.

V gene TRBV9 combines with J gene TRBJ2-3; 16 nucleotides line up with TRBD2. V lost 4 bases, J lost 1 base, and 6 bases stayed unmatched. This CDR3 is built from 18 residues. Per germline, CDR1 SGDLS and CDR2 YYNGEE. In DNA form, the CDR3 reads TGTGCCAGCAGCATCGGGACTAGCGGGGGGGCGCGCACAGATACGCAGTATTTT. This sequence encodes CASSIGTSGGARTDTQYF. Filled out from reference TRBV9 and TRBJ2-3, the complete variable domain reads DSGVTQTPKHLITATGQRVTLRCSPRSGDLSVYWYQQSLDQGLQFLIQYYNGEERAKGNILERFSAQQFPDLHSELNLSSLELGDSALYFCASSIGTSGGARTDTQYFGPGTRLTVL.

The chain uses TRBV28 and TRBJ2-5; 7 bases are a match to TRBD2. The CDR3 contains 13 residues. Trimming removed 7 bases from V and 2 bases from J; junction bases left unmatched: 4. Per germline, CDR1 MDHEN and CDR2 SYDVKM. The CDR3 region has the DNA TGTGCCAGCACCCTCGGGGGGCAAGAGACCCAGTACTTC. Its translation is CASTLGGQETQYF.

The chain couples TRBV5-1 to TRBJ2-7; the match to TRBD1 covers 7 bases. CDR3 length: 14 amino acids. CDR1 and CDR2 (germline): SGHRS, YFSETQ. The J segment lost 0 bases and the V segment lost 7 bases, leaving 7 bases of the junction unmatched. CDR3 DNA: TGCGCCAGCGCCCGACAGGGAGACTCCTACGAGCAGTACTTC. It is translated as CASARQGDSYEQYF.

The chain uses TRBV6-1 and TRBJ2-1; TRBD1 agrees at 9 bases. The CDR3 runs to 14 residues. Germline trimming cut 4 bases from V and 5 bases from J; bases unmatched to any gene: 3. CDR1 MNHNS and CDR2 SASEGT come from the germline V gene. CDR3 nucleotide sequence: TGTGCCAGCAGTGCCGGGACAGGGAACAATGAGCAGTTCTTC. Its protein is CASSAGTGNNEQFF.

There are a few counts of this clone. This chain uses TRBV7-9 with TRBJ1-2; 7 bases match TRBD1. Germline CDR1 and CDR2: SEHNR and FQNEAQ (reference sequence). This CDR3 has 14 amino acids. V gave up 5 bases and J gave up 2 bases; unmatched junction bases: 5. CDR3 nucleotide sequence: TGTGCCAGCAGCCAGGGGGAAGGGAACTATGGCTACACCTTC. It encodes CASSQGEGNYGYTF. Variable domain in full (rest from reference TRBV7-9 and TRBJ1-2): DTGVSQNPRHKITKRGQNVTFRCDPISEHNRLYWYRQTLGQGPEFLTYFQNEAQLEKSRLLSDRFSAERPKGSFSTLEIQRTEQGDSAMYLCASSQGEGNYGYTFGSGTRLTVV.

The chain joins TRBV27 to TRBJ2-7; 10 bases match TRBD1. This CDR3 has 14 amino acids. CDR1 and CDR2 (germline): MNHEY, SMNVEV (reference sequence). Trimming took 3 bases from V and 6 from J; bases not matched to a gene: 5. This CDR3 is CASSFRDRGGEQYF. Here the CDR3 DNA reads TGTGCCAGCAGTTTCCGGGACAGGGGCGGCGAGCAGTACTTC.

The chain joins TRBV5-1 to TRBJ1-1; 7 bases align to TRBD1. The junction had 4 bases not matched to a gene; V was cut back by 3 bases and J by 2 bases. This CDR3 is built from 14 residues. Germline-derived CDR1 and CDR2 are SGHRS and YFSETQ. CDR3 sequence (DNA): TGCGCCAGCAGCTCCGGACAGGTTAACACTGAAGCTTTCTTT. Protein: CASSSGQVNTEAFF.

J is TRBJ1-1 and V is TRBV7-9; 9 bases map to TRBD1. Germline CDR1 and CDR2: SEHNR and FQNEAQ (reference sequence). This CDR3 has 15 residues. After removal of 5 bases from V and 4 bases from J, the junction contained 8 bases not matched to a gene. CDR3 DNA sequence: TGTGCCAGCAGCGGTTACAGGGGGCAAAGCACTGAAGCTTTCTTT. Amino acid sequence: CASSGYRGQSTEAFF.

The gene calls are TRBV29-1 and TRBJ1-1; 10 positions match TRBD1. V gave up 8 bases and J gave up 2 bases; unmatched junction bases: 5. This CDR3 has 13 residues. Germline values: CDR1 SQVTM, CDR2 ANQGSEA. Here the CDR3 DNA reads TGCAGCACCACGACAGGGGGCAACACTGAAGCTTTCTTT. The encoded protein is CSTTTGGNTEAFF.

The J gene is TRBJ2-7, the V gene TRBV7-2; TRBD1 might be the D (5 bases). Germline CDR1 reads SGHTA; CDR2 reads FQGNSA. There are 15 residues in the CDR3. With 6 bases removed from V and 0 bases from J, the gap between germline ends came to 15 bases. CDR3 DNA: TGTGCCAGCAGTTCAAGGGGCAGGGTCTCCTACGAGCAGTACTTC. Its protein product is CASSSRGRVSYEQYF.

This clone showed up just a few times. The chain uses TRBV6-1 and TRBJ1-2; the D is unclear. The CDR3 contains 14 residues. Germline V lookup: CDR1 MNHNS, CDR2 SASEGT. Deletions cut 2 bases from V and 4 bases from J, with 11 bases between. CDR3 coding DNA: TGTGCCAGCAGTGAATCGTCAGGCTTCTATGGCTACACCTTC. This sequence encodes CASSESSGFYGYTF.

The CDR3 loop reads CASSMAGQGGETQYF. The CDR3 bases are TGTGCCAGTAGTATGGCCGGACAGGGGGGAGAGACCCAGTACTTC. The chain employs TRBV19 and TRBJ2-5; 10 positions match TRBD1. This CDR3 has 15 residues. V lost 3 bases to trimming and J lost 4 bases; unmatched junction nucleotides: 5. The germline V gene encodes CDR1 LNHDA and CDR2 SQIVND (reference sequence).

The CDR3 DNA reads as TGTGCCAGTAGTAAGAGGACACCAGACTCCTACGAGCAGTACTTC. This encodes CASSKRTPDSYEQYF. The chain recombines TRBV19 with TRBJ2-7; D possibly corresponds to TRBD1 (5 bases). Looked up from germline, CDR1 is LNHDA and CDR2 is SQIVND (reference sequence). Trimming took off 4 bases at V and 0 bases at J, with 13 bases between the two ends. This CDR3 comprises 15 residues. Combining the CDR3 with reference TRBV19 and TRBJ2-7 gives the whole variable domain DGGITQSPKYLFRKEGQNVTLSCEQNLNHDAMYWYRQDPGQGLRLIYYSQIVNDFQKGDIAEGYSVSREKKESFPLTVTSAQKNPTAFYLCASSKRTPDSYEQYFGPGTRLTVT.

Only a few counts were recorded for this clone. The rearrangement uses TRBV6-6 and TRBJ2-3, with D tentatively TRBD1 (6 bases). CDR1 is MNHNY, CDR2 SVGAGI, per germline (reference sequence). The V gene lost 2 bases and the J gene lost 2 bases, with 14 bases spanning the gap. The CDR3 runs 16 residues. The CDR3 bases are TGTGCCAGCAGTTACCCACAGGGAAGACTCACAGATACGCAGTATTTT. It encodes CASSYPQGRLTDTQYF.

The V gene is TRBV6-5, the J gene TRBJ1-1; no clear D. Trimming left V 0 bases short and J 0 bases short, with 8 bases between. Germline assignment: CDR1 MNHEY and CDR2 SVGAGI. The CDR3 length is 15 residues. CDR3 sequence (DNA): TGTGCCAGCAGTTACTCTCCGGGAATGAACACTGAAGCTTTCTTT. It encodes CASSYSPGMNTEAFF.